Listed below are T cell receptor beta chains from one sample, sequenced in a study of neurological immune-mediated disorders. One entry per CDR3 protein results from TCRdb running MiXCR on the 5' RACE reads. The sample records some 29,000 distinct CDR3 sequences, 5% to 7.5% being singletons. The sequencing input was PBMCs. The receptor set was obtained from a woman between 45 and 60 years old in good health. Each CDR3 is given with its conserved first and last residue. D genes are given only for firm matches. The size entry is marked missing in some rows and otherwise reads once, few, many or a size class.

many | TRBJ1-4 | TRBV7-2 | NA | TGTGCCAGCAGCTTAGGCTCGAGTTTAGTTGCAACTAATGAAAAACTGTTTTTT | CASSLGSSLVATNEKLFF
many | TRBJ2-7 | TRBV5-1 | NA | TGCGCCAGCAGCTTTCCAAGCTCCTACGAGCAGTACTTC | CASSFPSSYEQYF
many | TRBJ1-2 | TRBV20-1 | NA | TGCAGTGCTAGATTGGGGGGAGGGCGGGCTGGCTACACCTTC | CSARLGGGRAGYTF
many | TRBJ2-1 | TRBV20-1 | NA | TGCAGTGCCCCAGCCAGTGGGAGTCCCTCCAATGAGCAGTTCTTC | CSAPASGSPSNEQFF
many | TRBJ2-2 | TRBV7-2 | TRBD2 | TGTGCCAGCAGCTTAGCGAATTTAGGGCGGGAGATCGGGGAGCTGTTTTTT | CASSLANLGREIGELFF
NA | TRBJ2-7 | TRBV27 | TRBD1 | TGTGCCAGCAGAACCGGGACAGGTCTATTTGAGCAGTACTTC | CASRTGTGLFEQYF
many | TRBJ2-1 | TRBV29-1 | NA | TGCAGCGTCCAGGGGCCGGAATACAATGAGCAGTTCTTC | CSVQGPEYNEQFF
many | TRBJ2-1 | TRBV5-1 | NA | TGCGCCAGCAGCCGGGGACAGATAGGCGGGGATGAGCAGTTCTTC | CASSRGQIGGDEQFF
many | TRBJ2-2 | TRBV5-1 | TRBD1 | TGCGCCAGCAGCTTGACTGGGACAGGGGGCTTCGGGGAGCTGTTTTTT | CASSLTGTGGFGELFF
many | TRBJ2-7 | TRBV5-1 | NA | TGCGCCAGCAGCTTAGGGCAGAACTACGAGCAGTACTTC | CASSLGQNYEQYF
many | TRBJ2-7 | TRBV5-1 | NA | TGCGCCAGCAGCCTTCTTTCGGGAAGCTCCTACGAGCAGTACTTC | CASSLLSGSSYEQYF
many | TRBJ2-3 | TRBV7-3 | TRBD2 | TGTGCCAGCAGCTTATCGGGGCTAGCGGGGCTCCGCACAGATACGCAGTATTTT | CASSLSGLAGLRTDTQYF
NA | TRBJ2-4 | TRBV20-1 | NA | TGCAGTGCCCTCGGCCGCGGGCGGGCCAAAAACATTCAGTACTTC | CSALGRGRAKNIQYF
many | TRBJ1-5 | TRBV11-3 | NA | TGTGCCAGCAGCTTAGGGGCCGCCAAAGTAACCCACAATCAGCCCCAGCATTTT | CASSLGAAKVTHNQPQHF
once | TRBJ2-3 | TRBV5-6 | NA | TGTGCCAGCAGCCAGGTTGTACGCGGGGAGCAGTATTTT | CASSQVVRGEQYF
many | TRBJ2-7 | TRBV5-1 | NA | TGCGCCAGCACCTCAGGGGATATGGTTTCAGGGGAGCAGTACTTC | CASTSGDMVSGEQYF
many | TRBJ2-7 | TRBV15 | NA | TGTGCCACCAGCAGAGAGCGGGATCCTCTCTACTACTACGAGCAGTACTTC | CATSRERDPLYYYEQYF
many | TRBJ1-4 | TRBV28 | NA | TGTGCCAGCAACTCGATCGGGGGGGCTGAAAAACTGTTTTTT | CASNSIGGAEKLFF
many | TRBJ2-5 | TRBV24-1 | TRBD2 | TGTGCCACCAGTGACACCCTACCACTAGCGGGAGGGCCCCCTAGAGAGACCCAGTACTTC | CATSDTLPLAGGPPRETQYF
many | TRBJ2-7 | TRBV9 | NA | TGTGCCAGCAGCGTCGACAGTTTGAAGGCCGAGCAGTACTTC | CASSVDSLKAEQYF
NA | TRBJ2-7 | TRBV7-2 | NA | TGTGCCAGCAGTCTTACAGTATACGAGCAGTACTTC | CASSLTVYEQYF
many | TRBJ1-5 | TRBV5-5 | NA | TGTGCCAGCAGCTGGGACCTTTTCAAGAATCAGCCCCAGCATTTT | CASSWDLFKNQPQHF
many | TRBJ2-4 | TRBV28 | NA | TGTGCCAGCAGTTTCGGCTATGCCTCTCGTAGAGCCAAAAACATTCAGTACTTC | CASSFGYASRRAKNIQYF
many | TRBJ2-7 | TRBV18 | NA | TGTGCCAGCTCACTCGGGTCAAGCTCCTACGAGCAGTACTTC | CASSLGSSSYEQYF
many | TRBJ2-5 | TRBV5-5 | NA | TGTGCCAGCAGCTTGGGCCCGGGGATTGAGACCCAGTACTTC | CASSLGPGIETQYF
NA | TRBJ1-6 | TRBV30 | TRBD1 | TGTGCCTGGAGTTCCCCGGGACAGGGGGATTCACCCCTCCACTTT | CAWSSPGQGDSPLHF
many | TRBJ2-3 | TRBV5-1 | TRBD1 | TGCGCCAGCAGCTTGGCCGTGACAGGGTCGGATACGCAGTATTTT | CASSLAVTGSDTQYF
many | TRBJ2-1 | TRBV5-5 | TRBD2 | TGTGCCAGCAGTCCTACTAGCGGGGGGCAGTTCTTC | CASSPTSGGQFF
many | TRBJ1-1 | TRBV4-3 | NA | TGCGCCAGCAGCCAAGATGTTGGGTTTGAGGACACTGAAGCTTTCTTT | CASSQDVGFEDTEAFF
many | TRBJ2-2 | TRBV3-1 | NA | TGTGCCAGCAGCCAAGACACGGAGCTGTTTTTT | CASSQDTELFF
many | TRBJ1-5 | TRBV27 | NA | TGTGCCAGCAGCCGGGGGTCTGGGACCCAGCATTTT | CASSRGSGTQHF
many | TRBJ1-1 | TRBV20-1 | NA | TGCAGTGCTAGAAGTTGGACAGAGAAAGCTTTCTTT | CSARSWTEKAFF
medium-sized | TRBJ1-1 | TRBV3-1 | NA | TGTGCCAGCAGCCCCCGTGCGAACGCTGAAGCTTTCTTT | CASSPRANAEAFF
many | TRBJ2-2 | TRBV6-2/TRBV6-3 | NA | TGTGCCAGCAGTTCCGGCGTCCGGACCCTGTTTTTT | CASSSGVRTLFF
many | TRBJ2-7 | TRBV2 | NA | TGTGCCAGCAGTGTTCGGACACAGTACGAGCAGTACTTC | CASSVRTQYEQYF
many | TRBJ1-2 | TRBV3-1 | NA | TGTGCCAGCAGCCCACCCGGGGGGGGCTACACCTTC | CASSPPGGGYTF
many | TRBJ1-1 | TRBV3-1 | TRBD1 | TGTGCCAGCAGCCAAGATACGACAGGGAGGGCTTTCTTT | CASSQDTTGRAFF
NA | TRBJ1-4 | TRBV29-1 | TRBD1 | TGCAGCGCGCGGGCAGGGGGTCTCACTAATGAAAAACTGTTTTTT | CSARAGGLTNEKLFF
many | TRBJ2-3 | TRBV9 | NA | TGTGCCAGCAGCTTCCTAGGGTCGGACTCGCCTACGCAGTATTTT | CASSFLGSDSPTQYF
many | TRBJ2-1 | TRBV28 | NA | TGTGCCAGCAGTCCCGCGGGGCCTTACAATGAGCAGTTCTTC | CASSPAGPYNEQFF
many | TRBJ2-7 | TRBV7-2 | NA | TGTGCCGGCGCCACAGGGTTCGGTAACGAGCAGTACTTC | CAGATGFGNEQYF
many | TRBJ2-7 | TRBV7-9 | NA | TGTGCCAGCAGCTTAGGAGGGAGCGAGCAGTACTTC | CASSLGGSEQYF
many | TRBJ2-1 | TRBV20-1 | TRBD2 | TGCAGTGCTAGATCCCCGGGGTTAGCGGGGGGATTCAATGAGCAGTTCTTC | CSARSPGLAGGFNEQFF
many | TRBJ1-2 | TRBV4-3 | NA | TGCGCCAGCAGCCAAAAGGACGGCTATGGCTACACCTTC | CASSQKDGYGYTF
few | TRBJ2-7 | TRBV5-6 | NA | TGTGCCAGCAGCCCCCTGGAAGGGGGAAACGAGCAGTACTTC | CASSPLEGGNEQYF
many | TRBJ2-3 | TRBV27 | TRBD2 | TGTGCCAGCAGTTCCGAGACTAGCGGGGGTCCCTACACAGATACGCAGTATTTT | CASSSETSGGPYTDTQYF
many | TRBJ2-6 | TRBV10-3 | NA | TGTGCCATCAGTGATGGCGGGGACAGTATCTCTGGGGCCAACGTCCTGACTTTC | CAISDGGDSISGANVLTF
many | TRBJ1-5 | TRBV15 | NA | TGTGCCACCAGCAGTTCGGCTAATAAGCCCCAGCATTTT | CATSSSANKPQHF
many | TRBJ1-1 | TRBV5-1 | NA | TGCGCCAGCAGCTTAGGAGGCATGAACACTGAAGCTTTCTTT | CASSLGGMNTEAFF
many | TRBJ1-1 | TRBV29-1 | NA | TGCAGCGTTGCTGGTCTATTGAACACTGAAGCTTTCTTT | CSVAGLLNTEAFF
many | TRBJ2-1 | TRBV20-1 | TRBD2 | TGCAGTGTTTCGACTAGCTGGGTCAATGAGCAGTTCTTC | CSVSTSWVNEQFF
many | TRBJ2-7 | TRBV5-6 | NA | TGTGCCAGCAGCTTGATCCGGGCGGAACAGTACTTC | CASSLIRAEQYF
many | TRBJ1-1 | TRBV5-1 | NA | TGCGCCAGCAGCTTGGCAGGGAAGCCGAACACTGAAGCTTTCTTT | CASSLAGKPNTEAFF
many | TRBJ2-7 | TRBV18 | TRBD1 | TGTGCCAGCTCACCCTCGGGACAGAGCTCCTACGAGCAGTACTTC | CASSPSGQSSYEQYF
medium-sized | TRBJ1-6 | TRBV5-5 | NA | TGTGCCAGCAGCCGGGGCGTAGGGACATCTCAAAATTCACCCCTCCACTTT | CASSRGVGTSQNSPLHF